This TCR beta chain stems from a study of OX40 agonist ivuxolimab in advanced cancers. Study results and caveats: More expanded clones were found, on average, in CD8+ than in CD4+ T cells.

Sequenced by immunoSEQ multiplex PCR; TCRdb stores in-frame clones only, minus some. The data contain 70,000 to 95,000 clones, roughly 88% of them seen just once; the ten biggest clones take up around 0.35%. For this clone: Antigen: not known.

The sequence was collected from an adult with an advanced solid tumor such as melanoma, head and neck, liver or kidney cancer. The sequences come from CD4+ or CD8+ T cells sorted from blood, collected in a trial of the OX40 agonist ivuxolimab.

The CDR3 nucleotides read TGTGCTAGTGGTTCCAGGTCGGGGATTCATCCGAATAAGACCCAGTACTTC. Translation gives CASGSRSGIHPNKTQYF. V is TRBV12-5 and J is TRBJ2-5, with D possibly matching TRBD2 (5 bases). The V gene lost 4 bases and the J gene lost 6 bases, with 24 bases spanning the gap. Germline values: CDR1 LGHNT, CDR2 FRNRAP. CDR3 length: 17 amino acids.